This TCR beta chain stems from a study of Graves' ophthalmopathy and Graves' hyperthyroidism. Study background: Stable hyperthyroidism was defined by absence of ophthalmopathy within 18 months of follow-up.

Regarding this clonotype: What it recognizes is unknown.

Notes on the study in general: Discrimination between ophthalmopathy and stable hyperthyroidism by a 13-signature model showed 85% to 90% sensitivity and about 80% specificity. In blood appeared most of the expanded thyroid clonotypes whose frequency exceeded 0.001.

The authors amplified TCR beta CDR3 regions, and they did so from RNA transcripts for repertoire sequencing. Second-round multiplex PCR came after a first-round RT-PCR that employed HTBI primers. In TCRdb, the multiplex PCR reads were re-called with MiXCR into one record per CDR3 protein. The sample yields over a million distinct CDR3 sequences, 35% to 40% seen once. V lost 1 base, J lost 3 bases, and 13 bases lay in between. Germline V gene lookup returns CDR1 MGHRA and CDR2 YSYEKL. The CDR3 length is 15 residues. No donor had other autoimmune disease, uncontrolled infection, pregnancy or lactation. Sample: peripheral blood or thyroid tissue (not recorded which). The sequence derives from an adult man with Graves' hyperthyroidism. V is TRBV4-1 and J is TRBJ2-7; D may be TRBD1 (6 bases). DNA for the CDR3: TGCGCCAGCAGCCAAGTAGGACAGCAAAACTACGAGCAGTACTTC. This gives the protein CASSQVGQQNYEQYF.